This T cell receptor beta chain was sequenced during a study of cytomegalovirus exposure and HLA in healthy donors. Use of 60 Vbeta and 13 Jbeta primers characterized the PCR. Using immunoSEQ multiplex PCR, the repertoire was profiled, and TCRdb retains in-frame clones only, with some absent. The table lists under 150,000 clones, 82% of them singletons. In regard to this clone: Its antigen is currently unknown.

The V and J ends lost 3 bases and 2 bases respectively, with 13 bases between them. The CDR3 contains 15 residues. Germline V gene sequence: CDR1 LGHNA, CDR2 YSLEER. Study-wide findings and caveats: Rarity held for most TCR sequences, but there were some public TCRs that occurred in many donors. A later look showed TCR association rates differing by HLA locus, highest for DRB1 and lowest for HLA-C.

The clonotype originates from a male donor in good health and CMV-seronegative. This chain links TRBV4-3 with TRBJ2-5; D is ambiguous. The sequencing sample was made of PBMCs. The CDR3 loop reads CASSHSFRLQETQYF. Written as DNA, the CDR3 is TGCGCCAGCAGCCACTCCTTCCGACTTCAAGAGACCCAGTACTTC.